This section outlines one T cell receptor beta chain sequence together with its context. Authors' processing steps: Reference gene primers were amplified, and this amplification served to estimate nucleated cell counts. Libraries were prepared by immunoSEQ multiplex PCR; TCRdb keeps only in-frame clonotypes and omits some of them. V, J and clone size were drawn from that table, and D and trimming were deduced from the DNA. The table has some 150,000 clones, around nine tenths seen once; the top ten hold under 12%. CDR1 is MDHEN and CDR2 is SYDVKM in the germline V gene. The CDR3 is 14 amino acids. With 6 bases removed from V and 2 bases from J, the gap between germline ends came to 11 bases. This specimen comes from a study of blood T cell repertoires in COVID-19. Study-level background: COVID-19 samples, acute and convalescent, were from the United States, Italy and Spain.

V is TRBV28 and J is TRBJ2-1; D gene uncertain. The sample taken for sequencing was peripheral blood. The receptor was derived from a man aged 45-65 years with active or convalescent COVID-19. DNA for the CDR3: TGTGCCAGCAGCCAGGTAGAAGCCTACAATGAGCAGTTCTTC. It translates to CASSQVEAYNEQFF.